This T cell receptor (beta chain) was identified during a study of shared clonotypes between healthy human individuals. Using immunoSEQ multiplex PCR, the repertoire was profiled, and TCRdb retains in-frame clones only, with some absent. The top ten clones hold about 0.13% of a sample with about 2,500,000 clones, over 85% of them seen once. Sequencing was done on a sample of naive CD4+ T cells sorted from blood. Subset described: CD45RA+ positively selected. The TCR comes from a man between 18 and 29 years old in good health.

CDR3 sequence: CASSSWDTFYEQYF. CDR3 sequence (DNA): TGTGCCAGCAGCTCATGGGACACTTTCTACGAGCAGTACTTC. The chain recombines TRBV7-2 with TRBJ2-7, with D possibly being TRBD1 (6 bases). The V gene lost 4 bases and the J gene lost 3 bases, with 13 bases spanning the gap. This CDR3 has 14 amino acids. CDR1 SGHTA and CDR2 FQGNSA come from the germline V gene.